This TCR beta chain was recovered during a study of blood T cell repertoires in COVID-19. The table came from immunoSEQ multiplex PCR; TCRdb's copy has only in-frame clones and leaves some out. The data show roughly 260,000 clones, about 90% seen once. This CDR3 is built from 15 residues. V was pared by 0 bases and J by 5 bases, with 14 bases between. Looked up from germline, CDR1 is LNHDA and CDR2 is SQIVND (reference sequence). The chain carries TRBV19 and TRBJ2-7; weak D call: TRBD1 (6 bases). Input material: PBMCs or T cells enriched from blood (not recorded which). The receptor was derived from a woman aged 30 to 39 with acute COVID-19. The CDR3 here is CASSIEAGESHEQYF. The CDR3 DNA reads as TGTGCCAGTAGTATAGAAGCAGGGGAATCGCACGAGCAGTACTTC.